Here is one T cell receptor (beta chain) with its context. As originally analysed: Amplification with reference gene primers provided the estimates of nucleated cell counts. Profiling relied on immunoSEQ multiplex PCR, and the TCRdb table lists in-frame clones only, not all of them. V and J calls and clone size come straight from that table; D and trimming were deduced from the DNA. The data contain about 400,000 clones, 86% of them singletons. The CDR3 covers 13 residues. The V and J ends lost 7 bases and 8 bases respectively, with 17 bases between them. Germline V lookup: CDR1 SNHLY, CDR2 FYNNEI. The data stem from a study of blood T cell repertoires in COVID-19.

The V and J genes are TRBV2 and TRBJ1-2; D perhaps matches TRBD1 (5 bases). Sequencing was carried out using peripheral blood. This sequence was found in an older woman with COVID-19, enrolled during active disease. The CDR3 sequence: CASTLMRGSGYTF. The CDR3 DNA reads TGTGCCAGCACCCTAATGCGGGGGAGCGGCTACACCTTC.